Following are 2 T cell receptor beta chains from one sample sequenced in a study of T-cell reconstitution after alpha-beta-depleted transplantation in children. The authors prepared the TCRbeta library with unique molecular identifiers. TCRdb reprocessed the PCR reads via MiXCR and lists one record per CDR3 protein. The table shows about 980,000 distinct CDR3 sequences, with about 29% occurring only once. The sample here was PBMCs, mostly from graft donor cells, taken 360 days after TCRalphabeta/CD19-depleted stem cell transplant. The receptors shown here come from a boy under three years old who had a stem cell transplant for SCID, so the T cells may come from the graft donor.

The CDR3 sequence: CASRTGQGRYEQYF. CDR3 DNA sequence: TGTGCCAGCAGAACGGGACAGGGGCGTTACGAGCAGTACTTC. J is TRBJ2-7 and V is TRBV2, with TRBD1 matching over 10 bases. CDR1 and CDR2 from the germline V gene are SNHLY and FYNNEI. The trim removed 6 bases at V and 4 bases at J, leaving 6 bases unmatched. The CDR3 consists of 14 residues.

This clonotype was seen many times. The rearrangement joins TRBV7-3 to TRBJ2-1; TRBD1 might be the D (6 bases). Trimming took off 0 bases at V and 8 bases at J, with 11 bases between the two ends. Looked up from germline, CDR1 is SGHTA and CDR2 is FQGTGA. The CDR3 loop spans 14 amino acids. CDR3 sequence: CASSLTAGVDEQFF. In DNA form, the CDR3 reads TGTGCCAGCAGCTTAACGGCAGGGGTGGATGAGCAGTTCTTC.